Below, one T cell receptor (beta chain) is given with its context. This table comes from immunoSEQ multiplex PCR, and its TCRdb copy is limited to in-frame clones, with some not included. The data show about 80,000 clones, about 91% seen once. This CDR3 is built from 15 residues. Trimming pared 4 bases from V and 0 bases from J, leaving 13 bases between. From germline, CDR1 is SGHAT and CDR2 FQNNGV. The entry originates in a study of T cell changes during pregnancy in multiple sclerosis. The J gene is TRBJ2-7, the V gene TRBV11-2, with no clear D. The clonotype comes from a female donor with multiple sclerosis, enrolled in a pregnancy study. Here the sequenced sample was peripheral blood, taken before pregnancy. This chain's CDR3 is CASSSQHLSSYEQYF. DNA for the CDR3: TGTGCCAGCAGCTCACAGCACCTTAGCTCCTACGAGCAGTACTTC.